This T cell receptor beta chain was retrieved from a study of T-cell reconstitution after alpha-beta-depleted transplantation in children. This clonotype came up many times. Germline V gene lookup returns CDR1 SEHNR and CDR2 FQNEAQ (reference sequence). CDR3 size: 15 residues. V lost 2 bases and J lost 2, with 13 bases in between. TCRbeta library preparation incorporated unique molecular identifiers. TCRdb itself ran the PCR reads through MiXCR, one entry per CDR3 protein. Among about 260,000 distinct CDR3 sequences listed, around 7.8% were seen once. This receptor was obtained from a male patient younger than 18 who had a stem cell transplant for acute lymphoblastic leukemia, so the T cells may come from the graft donor. The J gene is TRBJ2-7, the V gene TRBV7-9; a weak D match, TRBD1 (5 bases). The sample here was PBMCs, mostly from graft donor cells, taken 180 days after TCRalphabeta/CD19-depleted stem cell transplant. The CDR3 loop reads CASSLTGRVAYEQYF. The CDR3 region has the DNA TGTGCCAGCAGCTTAACTGGCAGGGTGGCCTACGAGCAGTACTTC.